Below, 29 T cell receptor beta chains from the same sample are listed, as sequenced in a study of molecular identifiers for immune sequencing clone quantification (dated 2018 in TCRdb). The library was produced with PCR. Sequencing was carried out with an Illumina HiSeq 4000. TCRdb reprocessed the public reads (quality trimming at Q25 with fastp, clone calling with MiXCR) and kept in-frame beta chains. Merged by CDR3 protein, the rows form single entries marked with the most common genes and DNA. The sample table holds about 500,000 distinct CDR3 sequences, of which roughly 23% were seen once. About 0.78% of the sample goes to the ten largest clones. Sequencing used naive CD8+ T cells from blood, with Jurkat cell RNA spiked in. According to the study, the label for this sample's cell subset or site signals: FACS-sorted CD8+CD4-CCR7+CD45RA+ naive T cells. The receptors stem from a human donor in good health. Some libraries in this study had Jurkat cell RNA spiked in.

There are many counts of this clonotype. V is TRBV4-3 and J is TRBJ1-1; 7 bases are a match to TRBD1. Trimming took 0 bases from V and 6 from J; bases not matched to a gene: 7. The CDR3 is 15 amino acids. Germline values: CDR1 LGHNA, CDR2 YSLEER. The CDR3 region has the DNA TGCGCCAGCAGCCAAGAGAGGGGACAGTATCCTGAAGCTTTCTTT. Translation: CASSQERGQYPEAFF.

The rearrangement links TRBV10-3 to TRBJ1-5; D is undetermined. Germline values: CDR1 ENHRY, CDR2 SYGVKD. The CDR3 totals 13 residues. The V end was cut by 8 bases, the J end by 0 bases, with 8 bases between. This chain's CDR3 is CAIGEDSNQPQHF. CDR3 DNA sequence: TGTGCCATCGGGGAAGATAGCAATCAGCCCCAGCATTTT.

The chain joins TRBV15 to TRBJ1-4; D is uncertain. From germline, CDR1 is LNHNV and CDR2 YYDKDF (reference sequence). The CDR3 consists of 15 residues. The V end was cut by 1 base, the J end by 5 bases, with 11 bases between. In DNA form, the CDR3 reads TGTGCCACCAGCAGAGTACAAATTTCGAATGAAAAACTGTTTTTT. It translates to CATSRVQISNEKLFF.

The chain recombines TRBV6-1 with TRBJ1-1; D not resolved. The CDR3 is 10 residues long. Trimming took 7 bases from V and 3 from J, leaving 3 bases between them. Germline V gene lookup returns CDR1 MNHNS and CDR2 SASEGT. The CDR3 loop reads CASKDTEAFF. The CDR3 bases are TGTGCCAGCAAAGACACTGAAGCTTTCTTT.

This clonotype appeared a few times. The V call is TRBV7-9, the J call TRBJ2-7; 9 nucleotides line up with TRBD2. Trimming at V came to 5 bases and at J to 2 bases, leaving 7 bases not matched to a gene. The CDR3 extends over 15 amino acids. Germline V CDR1 and CDR2: SEHNR, FQNEAQ (reference sequence). CDR3 sequence (DNA): TGTGCCAGCAGCCACCAGACTAGCGGCCCCTACGAGCAGTACTTC. Amino acids: CASSHQTSGPYEQYF.

V gene TRBV9 combines with J gene TRBJ2-2; D remains ambiguous. CDR1 is SGDLS, CDR2 YYNGEE, per germline. The CDR3 runs 17 residues. V was shortened by 3 bases and J by 0 bases, with 15 bases between the two germline ends. CDR3 DNA sequence: TGTGCCAGCAGCGCTCCGATAACTGAGCCGAACACCGGGGAGCTGTTTTTT. Translation: CASSAPITEPNTGELFF.

Details on this clonotype: A read error may explain this, as a much larger clone is one base away. The rearrangement joins TRBV9 to TRBJ2-7; 14 bases line up with TRBD2. This CDR3 comprises 14 residues. V lost 6 bases and J lost 4; bases outside the gene matches: 3. Looked up from germline, CDR1 is SGDLS and CDR2 is YYNGEE. The CDR3 DNA reads TGTGCCAGCATCGGGACTAGCGGGAGTTACGAGCAGTACTTC. It encodes CASIGTSGSYEQYF.

In the case of this clonotype: A much larger clone sits a single nucleotide away, making a read error possible. This likely comes from a read error, as the CDR3 has no conserved phenylalanine or tryptophan at its end. The chain has TRBV28 and TRBJ2-7; no clear D gene. This CDR3 is built from 12 residues. The V and J ends lost 0 bases and 6 bases respectively, with 6 bases between them. Per the germline V gene, CDR1 is MDHEN and CDR2 is SYDVKM. The CDR3 region has the DNA TGTGCCAGCAGTTTATGGGGTTCCGAGCAGTACCTC. Protein sequence: CASSLWGSEQYL.

At least ten counts were recorded for this clonotype. The chain carries TRBV28 and TRBJ2-3; 7 positions agree with TRBD1. The ends lost 4 bases at V and 7 bases at J; junction bases unmatched: 17. In germline, CDR1 is MDHEN, CDR2 SYDVKM. There are 17 residues in the CDR3. CDR3 loop: CASSSPYTGQAMYTQYF. The CDR3 nucleotides read TGTGCCAGCAGTTCCCCCTACACAGGACAGGCTATGTATACGCAGTATTTT.

The V call is TRBV4-1, the J call TRBJ1-5; a possible D gene is TRBD1 (5 bases). This CDR3 is built from 15 residues. Trimming stripped 5 bases from V and 2 bases from J, with 13 bases between. Germline CDR1 is MGHRA and CDR2 is YSYEKL. In DNA form, the CDR3 reads TGCGCCAGCAGCATGTCCAGGGTTGGCAATCAGCCCCAGCATTTT. Its protein is CASSMSRVGNQPQHF.

This clonotype was seen many times. CDR3 coding DNA: TGCAGCGTTGTCCAGCGTTTGGATCCCAAAAACATTCAGTACTTC. Translation: CSVVQRLDPKNIQYF. The V gene is TRBV29-1, the J gene TRBJ2-4, with D unclear. The CDR3 has 15 amino acids. Germline V lookup: CDR1 SQVTM, CDR2 ANQGSEA. V shed 4 bases and J shed 2 bases, with 15 bases lying between them.

A few counts support this clonotype. This chain joins TRBV25-1 and TRBJ2-7; D is tentatively TRBD1 or TRBD2 (5 bases each). The ends were cut back, 8 bases at V and 0 bases at J, with 14 bases in the middle. From germline, CDR1 is MGHDK and CDR2 SYGVNS. This CDR3 has 14 residues. CDR3 coding DNA: TGTGCCAGCGCAACCGGGGCAGACTCCTACGAGCAGTACTTC. Amino acids: CASATGADSYEQYF.

This clonotype was observed a handful of times. The chain combines TRBV12-3 or TRBV12-4 with TRBJ2-5; TRBD2 aligns across 15 bases. The CDR3 extends over 16 amino acids. The junction had 6 bases not matched to a gene; V was cut back by 5 bases and J by 5 bases. CDR3 residues: CASSRTSGGAGETQYF. In DNA form, the CDR3 reads TGTGCCAGCAGTAGGACTAGCGGGGGGGCGGGCGAGACCCAGTACTTC.

This clonotype was counted at least ten times. The chain has TRBV5-1 and TRBJ2-5, with D perhaps matching TRBD1 (5 bases). Germline CDR1 reads SGHRS; CDR2 reads YFSETQ. Trimming took off 0 bases at V and 5 bases at J, with 11 bases between the two ends. The CDR3 has 14 amino acids. Here the CDR3 DNA reads TGCGCCAGCAGCTTGGCTGGGTCAGGGGAGACCCAGTACTTC. Translating gives CASSLAGSGETQYF.

Ten or more counts support this clonotype. The CDR3 carries no conserved terminal phenylalanine or tryptophan, so it likely arises from a read error. The DNA is left out, because the CDR3 cannot be placed on it with certainty; the CDR3 is given as TCRdb lists it. The V gene is TRBV5-6, the J gene TRBJ2-7; TRBD1 is taken as the D call from the table, unchecked against the DNA. The CDR3 comprises 9 residues, both ends counted. Per the germline V gene, CDR1 is SGHDT and CDR2 is YYEEEE. CDR3 region: CASSLESPL.

This clonotype has ten or more counts. The V gene is TRBV14, the J gene TRBJ1-2; D unresolved. This CDR3 has 17 residues. The V gene lost 0 bases and the J gene lost 7 bases, with 21 bases spanning the gap. CDR1 and CDR2 from the germline V gene are SGHDN and FVKESK. The CDR3 region has the DNA TGTGCCAGCAGCCAAGATTTCTCGCAGGTTGGAGCAGTTGGCTACACCTTC. Protein product: CASSQDFSQVGAVGYTF.

This clonotype was seen more than once but under ten times. This chain connects TRBV28 to TRBJ2-5; 8 nucleotides line up with TRBD1. From germline, CDR1 is MDHEN and CDR2 SYDVKM. This CDR3 region has 15 residues. J gave up 6 bases and V 5 bases, and 11 bases lay outside the gene matches. The CDR3 here is CASSSGQGIPKTQYF. CDR3 DNA: TGTGCCAGCAGTAGCGGACAGGGCATCCCCAAGACCCAGTACTTC.

This clonotype was seen repeatedly, ten times or more. This chain joins TRBV29-1 and TRBJ2-2; 7 bases are shared with TRBD2. The CDR3 is made up of 14 amino acids. Per germline, CDR1 SQVTM and CDR2 ANQGSEA. The junction had 5 bases not matched to a gene; V was cut back by 7 bases and J by 0 bases. DNA for the CDR3: TGCAGCGCGGATAGCGGGCCGAACACCGGGGAGCTGTTTTTT. As protein: CSADSGPNTGELFF.

The chain employs TRBV12-5 and TRBJ2-2; tentative D call: TRBD2 (6 bases). Trimming took off 2 bases at V and 5 bases at J, with 18 bases between the two ends. Germline V CDR1 and CDR2: LGHNT, FRNRAP. This CDR3 is 17 amino acids long. CDR3 sequence: CASGLRVSGHNTGELFF. The CDR3 DNA follows: TGTGCTAGTGGTTTGAGGGTTAGCGGCCACAATACCGGGGAGCTGTTTTTT.

This clonotype occurred a few times. The chain employs TRBV28 and TRBJ1-6; the D gene is possibly TRBD1 (5 bases). This CDR3 spans 14 amino acids. V was clipped by 3 bases and J by 10 bases, with 13 bases between them. CDR1 and CDR2 (germline): MDHEN, SYDVKM. The CDR3 region is CASSFRTMRSPLHF. CDR3 nucleotide sequence: TGTGCCAGCAGTTTCCGGACAATGCGGTCACCCCTCCACTTT.

The chain has TRBV27 and TRBJ1-2, with D hard to call. Germline CDR1 is MNHEY and CDR2 is SMNVEV (reference sequence). The CDR3 runs 12 residues. V lost 5 bases, J lost 6 bases, and 10 bases lay in between. CDR3 nucleotides: TGTGCCAGCAGTCCGCACACGAATGGCTACACCTTC. It is translated as CASSPHTNGYTF.

Details on this clonotype: A much larger clone is a single base away; this may be a read error. The chain uses TRBV28 and TRBJ1-5, with 11 bases identical to TRBD1. Losses at the gene ends were 4 bases for V and 5 bases for J; bases not matched to a gene: 1. From germline, CDR1 is MDHEN and CDR2 SYDVKM. There are 14 residues in the CDR3. The CDR3 spells CASSWTGGDQPQHF. CDR3 coding DNA: TGTGCCAGCAGTTGGACAGGGGGCGATCAGCCCCAGCATTTT. The complete variable domain, with remaining parts taken from reference TRBV28 and TRBJ1-5, reads DVKVTQSSRYLVKRTGEKVFLECVQDMDHENMFWYRQDPGLGLRLIYFSYDVKMKEKGDIPEGYSVSREKKERFSLILESASTNQTSMYLCASSWTGGDQPQHFGDGTRLSIL.

This clonotype has at least ten counts. CDR3 nucleotide sequence: TGCGCCAGCAGCCAAGGCTGGCGGGGGGGCAATCAGCCCCAGCATTTT. This encodes CASSQGWRGGNQPQHF. The chain has TRBV4-3 and TRBJ1-5; D possibly corresponds to TRBD1 (5 bases). The CDR3 runs to 16 residues. V lost 1 base and J 2 bases, leaving 12 bases between the germline ends. CDR1 is LGHNA and CDR2 is YSLEER in the germline V gene.

The chain uses TRBV20-1 and TRBJ1-5; 9 bases are a match to TRBD1. Trimming at V came to 5 bases and at J to 4 bases, leaving 3 bases not matched to a gene. In germline, CDR1 is DFQATT, CDR2 SNEGSKA (reference sequence). The CDR3 contains 13 residues. CDR3 residues: CSAPGTGNQPQHF. CDR3 sequence (DNA): TGCAGTGCTCCCGGGACAGGGAATCAGCCCCAGCATTTT.

Comments on this clonotype: Given a much more abundant clone one base away, this may be a read error. This chain links TRBV20-1 with TRBJ2-3; D not certain. The end of the DNA fits TRBJ1-5 better, so the J call may be wrong. From germline, CDR1 is DFQATT and CDR2 SNEGSKA (reference sequence). The CDR3 spans 15 residues. The CDR3 loop reads CSARDLAGVTDTQHF. The DNA for the CDR3 is TGCAGTGCTAGAGATCTAGCGGGAGTAACAGATACGCAGCATTTT.

This clonotype was counted at least ten times. V is TRBV4-3 and J is TRBJ2-7; 7 nucleotides match TRBD2. V gave up 4 bases and J gave up 4 bases; unmatched junction bases: 13. The CDR3 spans 16 residues. The germline CDR1 and CDR2 sequences are LGHNA and YSLEER. CDR3 in amino acids: CASSPDVGSGAYEQYF. The DNA of the CDR3 is TGCGCCAGCAGCCCCGATGTAGGCAGCGGGGCGTACGAGCAGTACTTC.

To note about this clonotype: A much more abundant neighbour one base away suggests this may be a read error. The rearrangement uses TRBV29-1 and TRBJ1-1; 7 bases line up with TRBD1. This CDR3 is built from 15 residues. CDR1 SQVTM and CDR2 ANQGSEA come from the germline V gene. The CDR3 DNA reads as TGCGGCGATACCTCTCGGGACAGTATTAACACTGAAGCTTTCTTT. Its protein is CGDTSRDSINTEAFF.

A remark on this clonotype: Given a much more abundant clone one base away, this may be a read error. The chain joins TRBV5-3 to TRBJ2-7, with D possibly being TRBD1 (5 bases). TRBV5-3 carries the ORF label, with uncertain function. The CDR3 sequence is 14 residues long. Deletions cut 8 bases from V and 5 bases from J, with 20 bases between. The CDR3 coding sequence is TGTGCCAGCAGCCCTTCGGACAATGCCAACGAGCAGTACTTC. Translation gives CASSPSDNANEQYF.

This clonotype has just a few counts. The V gene is TRBV30, the J gene TRBJ2-7, with TRBD2 matching 7 bases. The CDR3 is made up of 13 amino acids. Germline loops: CDR1 GTSNPN, CDR2 SVGIG (reference sequence). The trim removed 4 bases at V and 0 bases at J, leaving 3 bases unmatched. The DNA for the CDR3 is TGTGCCTGGACTAGCGGAGCCTCCTACGAGCAGTACTTC. It translates to CAWTSGASYEQYF.